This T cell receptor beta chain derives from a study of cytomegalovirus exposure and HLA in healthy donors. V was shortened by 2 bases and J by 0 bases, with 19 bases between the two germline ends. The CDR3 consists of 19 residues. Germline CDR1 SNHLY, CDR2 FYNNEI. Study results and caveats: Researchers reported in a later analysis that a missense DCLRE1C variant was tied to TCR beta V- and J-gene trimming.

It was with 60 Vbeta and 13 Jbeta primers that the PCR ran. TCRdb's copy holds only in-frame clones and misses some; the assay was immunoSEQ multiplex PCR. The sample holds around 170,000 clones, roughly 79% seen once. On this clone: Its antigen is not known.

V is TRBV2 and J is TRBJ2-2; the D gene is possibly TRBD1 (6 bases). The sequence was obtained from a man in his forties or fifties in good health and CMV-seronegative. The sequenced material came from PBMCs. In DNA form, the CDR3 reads TGTGCCAGCAGTGAATGGTGGACAGCCTTACGGGCGAACACCGGGGAGCTGTTTTTT. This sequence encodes CASSEWWTALRANTGELFF.